These 7 T cell receptor beta chains originate from one sample sequenced in a study of CD8 T cells in ankylosing spondylitis (dated by TCRdb to the late 2010s). What the research found in general, with its limitations: A TCR beta motif of several highly homologous amino acid variants appeared characteristic of blood from ankylosing spondylitis patients.

These receptors are not linked to any known antigen. To prepare the library, 5' RACE was applied. Sequenced on an Illumina HiSeq 2500. TCRdb redid the processing of the public reads, applying fastp at Q25 and MiXCR, and retained in-frame beta chains. Entries that share a CDR3 protein sequence are merged under the most common genes and DNA. For this sample there are about 800,000 distinct CDR3 sequences; roughly 12% appear just once. Under 0.6% of the sample comes from the top ten. Sequencing was performed on blood, either unsorted or a sorted T cell fraction (not recorded which). All receptors derive from a male donor with ankylosing spondylitis.

This rearrangement joins TRBV25-1 to TRBJ2-5; 7 bases match TRBD2. V was clipped by 3 bases and J by 2 bases; unmatched bases: 9. Per germline, CDR1 MGHDK and CDR2 SYGVNS. The CDR3 totals 16 residues. In nucleotides, the CDR3 is TGTGCCAGCAGTGACTCCGGGCTAGCGGCTCAAGAGACCCAGTACTTC. Amino acids: CASSDSGLAAQETQYF.

This clonotype occurred a few times. CDR3 amino acids: CASSGTGRGGDGYTF. The CDR3 bases are TGTGCCAGCAGCGGCACCGGAAGAGGGGGGGACGGCTACACCTTC. The rearrangement uses TRBV9 and TRBJ1-2, with D possibly TRBD1 on 6 matching bases. Trimming pared 3 bases from V and 8 bases from J, leaving 20 bases between. The CDR3 totals 15 residues. Per the germline V gene, CDR1 is SGDLS and CDR2 is YYNGEE.

This clonotype showed up just a few times. This chain links TRBV24-1 with TRBJ2-5, with 7 bases matching TRBD2. The CDR3 loop spans 15 amino acids. V shed 5 bases and J 7 bases; nucleotides not matched to a gene: 12. CDR1 KGHDR and CDR2 SFDVKD come from the germline V gene. This chain's CDR3 is CATSGDGASGGTQYF. CDR3 DNA sequence: TGTGCCACCAGTGGGGACGGCGCGTCGGGAGGGACCCAGTACTTC.

The chain uses TRBV5-1 and TRBJ1-2; maybe TRBD1 (5 bases). The CDR3 is made up of 14 amino acids. From germline, CDR1 is SGHRS and CDR2 YFSETQ. V lost 2 bases and J 4 bases, leaving 12 bases between the germline ends. DNA for the CDR3: TGCGCCAGCAGCTTTGACACTGGGGCCTATGGCTACACCTTC. Translating it yields CASSFDTGAYGYTF.

This chain uses TRBV20-1 with TRBJ2-7, with 13 bases aligning to TRBD2. CDR3 length equals 16 residues. Germline CDR1 reads DFQATT; CDR2 reads SNEGSKA (reference sequence). The V segment lost 3 bases and the J segment 1 base; nucleotides outside the gene matches: 6. Here the CDR3 reads CSASGGLAGFSYEQYF. The CDR3 DNA reads as TGCAGTGCTAGTGGGGGACTAGCGGGATTTTCCTACGAGCAGTACTTC.

This clonotype was seen ten or more times. The CDR3 DNA reads TGTGCCAGCAGTTACTCGGTCAGGGGGGCGACCCAGTACTTC. Protein: CASSYSVRGATQYF. The rearrangement links TRBV6-5 to TRBJ2-5; perhaps TRBD1 as D (7 bases). V gave up 0 bases and J gave up 7 bases, with 12 bases separating them. Looked up from germline, CDR1 is MNHEY and CDR2 is SVGAGI. The CDR3 runs to 14 residues.

The table lists this clonotype with a few counts. The chain recombines TRBV11-2 with TRBJ2-5; D assignment may be TRBD1 or TRBD2 (6 bases each). CDR1 is SGHAT, CDR2 FQNNGV, per germline. The V end was cut by 5 bases, the J end by 6 bases, with 22 bases between. The CDR3 is 16 amino acids. The CDR3 loop reads CASSPPGAGAGKTQYF. Written as DNA, the CDR3 is TGTGCCAGCAGCCCACCGGGGGCAGGGGCAGGGAAGACCCAGTACTTC.